The 14 T cell receptor beta chains presented below share a single source sample, sequenced in a study of OX40 agonist ivuxolimab in advanced cancers. Clones were sequenced by immunoSEQ multiplex PCR, and TCRdb holds only the in-frame ones, with some missing. This table holds more than 50,000 clones, 75% to 90% found once. Sequences were derived from CD4+ or CD8+ T cells sorted from blood, sampled in a trial of the OX40 agonist ivuxolimab. These receptors were collected from an adult with an advanced solid tumor such as melanoma, head and neck, liver or kidney cancer.

V is TRBV9 and J is TRBJ2-5, with D possibly matching TRBD1 (5 bases). V was clipped by 0 bases and J by 4 bases, with 16 bases between them. The CDR3 runs to 16 residues. Germline loops: CDR1 SGDLS, CDR2 YYNGEE. The CDR3 protein is CASSVGGTHLGETQYF. The CDR3, as DNA: TGTGCCAGCAGCGTAGGGGGCACCCACCTAGGAGAGACCCAGTACTTC.

The chain has TRBV9 and TRBJ1-5; unclear D gene. Per germline, CDR1 SGDLS and CDR2 YYNGEE. The V end lost 4 bases, the J end lost 6 bases, and 14 bases lay between the germline ends. The CDR3 loop spans 14 amino acids. CDR3 amino acids: CASSYERAGQPQHF. CDR3 in DNA: TGTGCCAGCAGCTACGAGAGGGCGGGTCAGCCCCAGCATTTT. Full variable domain (remainder filled in from reference TRBV9 and TRBJ1-5): DSGVTQTPKHLITATGQRVTLRCSPRSGDLSVYWYQQSLDQGLQFLIQYYNGEERAKGNILERFSAQQFPDLHSELNLSSLELGDSALYFCASSYERAGQPQHFGDGTRLSIL.

The rearrangement uses TRBV6-5 and TRBJ1-1; TRBD1 is a possible D gene (5 bases). CDR3 length: 14 amino acids. Trimming removed 7 bases from V and 1 base from J, with 13 bases in between. CDR1 is MNHEY and CDR2 is SVGAGI in the germline V gene. The CDR3 region has the DNA TGTGCCAGCATCTCCTGGGGGGGGAACACTGAAGCTTTCTTT. This translates into CASISWGGNTEAFF.

This chain links TRBV14 with TRBJ2-2; no firm D call. Germline loops: CDR1 SGHDN, CDR2 FVKESK. The CDR3 runs to 12 residues. The V and J ends lost 6 bases and 9 bases respectively, with 11 bases between them. The DNA for the CDR3 is TGTGCCAGCAGAGACCTGGGCAGGGAGCTGTTTTTT. Translation: CASRDLGRELFF.

CDR3 sequence reads: CASLSTGTDTQYF. The CDR3 coding sequence is TGTGCCAGCCTATCCACGGGCACAGATACGCAGTATTTT. The rearrangement uses TRBV2 and TRBJ2-3; D remains unclear. Trimming shortened V by 8 bases and J by 1 base, and 10 bases separated the two germline ends. The CDR3 consists of 13 residues. The V gene's germline CDR1 is SNHLY and CDR2 FYNNEI.

This sequence joins TRBV2 and TRBJ2-3; TRBD1 or TRBD2 may be the D gene (6 bases each). From germline, CDR1 is SNHLY and CDR2 FYNNEI. With 4 bases removed from V and 4 bases from J, the gap between germline ends came to 15 bases. This CDR3 has 15 residues. The CDR3 is CASSGRGAVADTQYF. CDR3 coding DNA: TGTGCCAGCAGTGGGAGGGGGGCCGTCGCAGATACGCAGTATTTT.

The chain combines TRBV11-3 with TRBJ2-2, with a possible D match to TRBD1 (5 bases). With 0 bases removed from V and 1 base from J, the gap between germline ends came to 9 bases. CDR1 and CDR2 from the germline V gene are SGHNT and YENEEA. This CDR3 has 16 amino acids. CDR3: CASSLEGRVNTGELFF. The CDR3 region has the DNA TGTGCCAGCAGCTTAGAAGGCAGGGTGAACACCGGGGAGCTGTTTTTT.

This clone appeared a few times. The chain carries TRBV11-2 and TRBJ2-7; possibly TRBD2 for D (5 bases). Germline loops: CDR1 SGHAT, CDR2 FQNNGV. This CDR3 spans 14 amino acids. The V gene lost 6 bases and the J gene lost 6 bases, with 18 bases spanning the gap. In nucleotides, the CDR3 is TGTGCCAGCAGGGGTGACCGGGATGTCTCCGAGCAGTACTTC. This encodes CASRGDRDVSEQYF. The full variable domain, its missing parts supplied by reference TRBV11-2 and TRBJ2-7, is EAGVAQSPRYKIIEKRQSVAFWCNPISGHATLYWYQQILGQGPKLLIQFQNNGVVDDSQLPKDRFSAERLKGVDSTLKIQPAKLEDSAVYLCASRGDRDVSEQYFGPGTRLTVT.

This clone was counted once. CDR3 region: CSVEIGWVGYTF. Here the CDR3 DNA reads TGCAGCGTTGAGATTGGATGGGTTGGCTACACCTTC. V is TRBV29-1 and J is TRBJ1-2; D unresolved. This CDR3 contains 12 residues. Per germline, CDR1 SQVTM and CDR2 ANQGSEA. V dropped 3 bases and J dropped 7 bases, with 12 bases sitting between them.

The chain combines TRBV6-6 with TRBJ2-7, with D tentatively TRBD2 (5 bases). Germline V lookup: CDR1 MNHNY, CDR2 SVGAGI (reference sequence). This CDR3 is 11 amino acids long. CDR3 region: CASGESYEQYF. DNA for the CDR3: TGTGCTTCCGGGGAGTCCTACGAGCAGTACTTC.

This chain uses TRBV13 with TRBJ1-1, with TRBD1 matching over 9 bases. In germline, CDR1 is PRHDT, CDR2 FYEKMQ (reference sequence). The CDR3 consists of 17 residues. V lost 5 bases, J lost 6 bases, and 16 bases stayed unmatched. The CDR3 protein is CASSTGQGSFSSAEAFF. The DNA of the CDR3 is TGTGCCAGCAGCACCGGACAGGGGTCCTTTAGCTCCGCTGAAGCTTTCTTT.

The CDR3: CASSDDRGRKTQYF. The DNA of the CDR3 is TGTGCCAGCAGCGACGACAGGGGGCGTAAGACCCAGTACTTC. The chain joins TRBV9 to TRBJ2-5; the match to TRBD1 covers 10 bases. The CDR3 consists of 14 residues. J gave up 6 bases and V 3 bases, and 5 bases lay outside the gene matches. CDR1 and CDR2 from the germline V gene are SGDLS and YYNGEE.

This clone was detected once. V usage is TRBV4-3 and J usage is TRBJ1-2; D is undetermined. V lost 4 bases and J lost 2, with 11 bases in between. Per germline, CDR1 LGHNA and CDR2 YSLEER. The CDR3 sequence is 14 residues long. CDR3 protein: CASSPFLGNYGYTF. In nucleotides, the CDR3 is TGCGCCAGCAGCCCCTTCCTGGGAAACTATGGCTACACCTTC.

The chain combines TRBV9 with TRBJ1-5; 9 bases agree with TRBD1. Trimming at V came to 3 bases and at J to 5 bases, leaving 12 bases not matched to a gene. CDR1 is SGDLS, CDR2 YYNGEE, per germline. The CDR3 has 17 amino acids. CDR3 nucleotide sequence: TGTGCCAGCAGCGAATGGGACAGGGTTGTCGGCGATCAGCCCCAGCATTTT. It codes for CASSEWDRVVGDQPQHF.